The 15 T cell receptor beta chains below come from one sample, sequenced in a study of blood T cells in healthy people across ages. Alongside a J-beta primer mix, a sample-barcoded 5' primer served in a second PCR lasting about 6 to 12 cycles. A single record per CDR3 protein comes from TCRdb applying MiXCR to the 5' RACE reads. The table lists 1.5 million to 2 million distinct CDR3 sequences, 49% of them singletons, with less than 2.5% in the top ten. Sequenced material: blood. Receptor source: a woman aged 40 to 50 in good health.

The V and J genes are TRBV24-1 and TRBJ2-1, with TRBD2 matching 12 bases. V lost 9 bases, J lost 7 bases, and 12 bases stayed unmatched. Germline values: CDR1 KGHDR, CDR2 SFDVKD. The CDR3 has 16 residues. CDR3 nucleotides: TGTGCCACCGGAGATCGACTAGCGGGGGCCCTAAATGAGCAGTTCTTC. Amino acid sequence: CATGDRLAGALNEQFF.

CDR3 sequence reads: CASSQDQEGGQAPYEQYF. CDR3 nucleotides: TGCGCCAGCAGCCAAGATCAAGAGGGGGGACAGGCCCCCTACGAGCAGTACTTC. The V gene is TRBV4-3, the J gene TRBJ2-7, with 8 bases lining up with TRBD1. V dropped 0 bases and J dropped 2; count of bases not matched to a gene: 12. This CDR3 comprises 18 residues. CDR1 is LGHNA and CDR2 is YSLEER in the germline V gene.

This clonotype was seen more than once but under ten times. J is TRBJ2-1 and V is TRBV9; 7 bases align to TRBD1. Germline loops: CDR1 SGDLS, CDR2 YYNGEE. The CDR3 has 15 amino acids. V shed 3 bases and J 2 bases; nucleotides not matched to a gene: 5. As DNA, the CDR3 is TGTGCCAGCAGCGCACAGGGGTCGACCTACAATGAGCAGTTCTTC. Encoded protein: CASSAQGSTYNEQFF.

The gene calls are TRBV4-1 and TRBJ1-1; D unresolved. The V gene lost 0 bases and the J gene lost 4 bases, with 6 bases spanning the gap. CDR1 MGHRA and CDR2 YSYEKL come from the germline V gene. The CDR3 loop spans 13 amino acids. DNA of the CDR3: TGCGCCAGCAGCCAAGAGCTCCCCACTGAAGCTTTCTTT. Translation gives CASSQELPTEAFF.

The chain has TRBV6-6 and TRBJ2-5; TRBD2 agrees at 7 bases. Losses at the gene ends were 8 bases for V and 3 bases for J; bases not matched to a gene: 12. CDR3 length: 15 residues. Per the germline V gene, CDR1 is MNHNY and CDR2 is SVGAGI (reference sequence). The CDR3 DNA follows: TGTGCCAGCGTCTCTCCGGGACTACACAAAGAGACCCAGTACTTC. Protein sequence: CASVSPGLHKETQYF.

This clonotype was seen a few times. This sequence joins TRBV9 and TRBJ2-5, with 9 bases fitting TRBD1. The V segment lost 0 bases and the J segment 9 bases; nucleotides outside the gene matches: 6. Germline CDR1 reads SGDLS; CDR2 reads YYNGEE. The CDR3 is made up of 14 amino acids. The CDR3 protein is CASSVDDRGWPQYF. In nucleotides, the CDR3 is TGTGCCAGCAGCGTAGACGACAGGGGGTGGCCCCAGTACTTC.

CDR3 amino acids: CASSESRLGDYTDTQYF. In DNA, the CDR3 is TGCGCCAGCAGTGAGTCGCGATTGGGGGATTACACAGATACGCAGTATTTT. The rearrangement joins TRBV10-2 to TRBJ2-3; the D call may be TRBD1 or TRBD2 (5 bases each). The CDR3 is 17 amino acids. CDR1 is WSHSY and CDR2 is SAAADI in the germline V gene. Trimming took off 0 bases at V and 2 bases at J, with 15 bases between the two ends.

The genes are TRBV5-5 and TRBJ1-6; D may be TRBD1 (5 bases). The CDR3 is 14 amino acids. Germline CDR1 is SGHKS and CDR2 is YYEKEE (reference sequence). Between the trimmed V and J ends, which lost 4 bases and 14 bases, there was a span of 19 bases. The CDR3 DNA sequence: TGTGCCAGCAGCCGCCGGGACGGGGAAGGGGCCCTCCACTTT. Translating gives CASSRRDGEGALHF.

The CDR3 loop reads CSVGDRVNYGYTF. The DNA of the CDR3 is TGCAGCGTAGGGGACAGGGTGAACTATGGCTACACCTTC. This chain uses TRBV29-1 with TRBJ1-2, with TRBD1 identical over 9 bases. V was pared by 6 bases and J by 2 bases, with 4 bases of the junction left unmatched. Germline V gene sequence: CDR1 SQVTM, CDR2 ANQGSEA. The CDR3 has 13 amino acids.

In DNA form, the CDR3 reads TGTGCCAGCAAAGGGGACAGGGAAAATCAGCCCCAGCATTTT. It translates to CASKGDRENQPQHF. This chain links TRBV25-1 with TRBJ1-5; 9 positions match TRBD1. This CDR3 comprises 14 residues. Germline lookup yields CDR1 MGHDK and CDR2 SYGVNS. Losses at the gene ends were 7 bases for V and 4 bases for J; bases not matched to a gene: 5.

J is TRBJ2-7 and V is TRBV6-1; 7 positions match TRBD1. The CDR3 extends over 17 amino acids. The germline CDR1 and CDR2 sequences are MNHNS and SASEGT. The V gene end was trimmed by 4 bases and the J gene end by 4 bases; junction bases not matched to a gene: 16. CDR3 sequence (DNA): TGTGCCAGCAGTGCCGATCCCACAGGGGTACGAAGGTACGAGCAGTACTTC. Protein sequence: CASSADPTGVRRYEQYF.

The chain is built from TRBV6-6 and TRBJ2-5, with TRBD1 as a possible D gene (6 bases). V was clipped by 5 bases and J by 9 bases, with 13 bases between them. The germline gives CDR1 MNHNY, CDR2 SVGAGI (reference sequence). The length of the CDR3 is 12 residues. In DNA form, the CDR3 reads TGTGCCAGCAGTGCATCCGAGGGGGCCCAGTACTTC. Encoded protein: CASSASEGAQYF.

The DNA of the CDR3 is TGTGCCAGCAGCCAAGGTATGGCGGGGCCGTACCCCTACGAGCAGTACTTC. As protein: CASSQGMAGPYPYEQYF. This chain links TRBV3-1 with TRBJ2-7; D possibly corresponds to TRBD2 (6 bases). Trimming removed 1 base at V and 2 bases at J, with 18 bases between. Germline-derived CDR1 and CDR2 are LGHDT and YNNKEL (reference sequence). The CDR3 sequence is 17 residues long.

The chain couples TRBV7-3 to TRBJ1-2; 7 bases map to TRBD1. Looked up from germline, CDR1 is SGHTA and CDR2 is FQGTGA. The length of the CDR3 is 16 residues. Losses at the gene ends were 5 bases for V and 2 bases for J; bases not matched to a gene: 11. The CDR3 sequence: CASSHEGAGGNYGYTF. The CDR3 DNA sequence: TGTGCCAGCAGCCACGAGGGGGCAGGGGGGAACTATGGCTACACCTTC.

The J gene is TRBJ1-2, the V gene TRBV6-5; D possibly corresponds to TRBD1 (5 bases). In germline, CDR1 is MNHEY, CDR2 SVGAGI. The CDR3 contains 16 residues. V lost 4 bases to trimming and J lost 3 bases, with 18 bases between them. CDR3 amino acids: CASSSKSPGLHYGYTF. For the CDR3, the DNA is TGTGCCAGCAGTTCTAAGAGCCCGGGACTCCACTATGGCTACACCTTC.